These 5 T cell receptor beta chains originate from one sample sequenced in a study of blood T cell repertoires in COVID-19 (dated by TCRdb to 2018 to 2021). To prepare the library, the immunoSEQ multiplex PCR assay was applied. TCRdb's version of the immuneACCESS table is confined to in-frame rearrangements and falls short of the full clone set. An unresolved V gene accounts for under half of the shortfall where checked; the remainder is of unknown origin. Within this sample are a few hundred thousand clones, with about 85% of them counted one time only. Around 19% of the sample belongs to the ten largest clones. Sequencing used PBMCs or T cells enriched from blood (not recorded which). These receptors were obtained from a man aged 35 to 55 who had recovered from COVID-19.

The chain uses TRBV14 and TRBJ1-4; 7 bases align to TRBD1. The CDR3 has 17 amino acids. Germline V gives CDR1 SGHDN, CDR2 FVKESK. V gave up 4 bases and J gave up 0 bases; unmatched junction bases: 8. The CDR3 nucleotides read TGTGCCAGCAGCCGGAGGGGGCCGGATCCAACTAATGAAAAACTGTTTTTT. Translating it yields CASSRRGPDPTNEKLFF.

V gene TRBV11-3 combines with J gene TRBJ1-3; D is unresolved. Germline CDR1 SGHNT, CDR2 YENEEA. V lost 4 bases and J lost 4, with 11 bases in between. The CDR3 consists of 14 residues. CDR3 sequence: CASSSTGSGNTIYF. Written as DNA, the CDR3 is TGTGCCAGCAGCTCCACCGGGAGCGGAAACACCATATATTTT. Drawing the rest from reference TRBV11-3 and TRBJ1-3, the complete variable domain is EAGVVQSPRYKIIEKKQPVAFWCNPISGHNTLYWYLQNLGQGPELLIRYENEEAVDDSQLPKDRFSAERLKGVDSTLKIQPAELGDSAVYLCASSSTGSGNTIYFGEGSWLTVV.

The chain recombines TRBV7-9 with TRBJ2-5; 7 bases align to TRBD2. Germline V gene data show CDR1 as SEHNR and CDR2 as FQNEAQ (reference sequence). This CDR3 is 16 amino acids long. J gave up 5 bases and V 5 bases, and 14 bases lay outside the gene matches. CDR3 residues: CASSPYTGTTWETQYF. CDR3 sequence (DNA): TGTGCCAGCAGCCCGTATACCGGGACTACCTGGGAGACCCAGTACTTC.

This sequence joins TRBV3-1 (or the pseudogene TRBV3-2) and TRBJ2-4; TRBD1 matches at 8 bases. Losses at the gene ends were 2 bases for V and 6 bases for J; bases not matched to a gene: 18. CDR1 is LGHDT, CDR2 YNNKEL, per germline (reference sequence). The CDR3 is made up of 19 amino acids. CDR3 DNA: TGTGCCAGCAGCCAAATCTACCTTTCTAGTGGCCAGGGGGCAAACATTCAGTACTTC. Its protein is CASSQIYLSSGQGANIQYF.

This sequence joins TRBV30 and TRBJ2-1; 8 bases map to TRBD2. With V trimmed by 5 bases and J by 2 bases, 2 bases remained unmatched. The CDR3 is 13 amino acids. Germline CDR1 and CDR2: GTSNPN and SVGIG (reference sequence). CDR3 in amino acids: CAWAGLAYNEQFF. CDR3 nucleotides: TGTGCCTGGGCGGGACTAGCCTACAATGAGCAGTTCTTC.